This T cell receptor beta chain is drawn from a study of blood T cell repertoires in COVID-19. At the level of the study: The study drew acute and convalescent COVID-19 samples from the United States, Italy and Spain.

The germline V gene has CDR1 MDHEN and CDR2 SYDVKM. The trim removed 6 bases at V and 0 bases at J, leaving 11 bases unmatched. This CDR3 is built from 19 residues. Which cohort a participant joined came from the clinical history participants gave. Per the original methods: Estimated nucleated cell counts came from reference gene primer amplification. Sequencing was performed with immunoSEQ multiplex PCR; in TCRdb, only in-frame clones are kept and a portion is missing. Clone size and V and J calls were adopted from that table, with D and trimming inferred from the DNA. The sample has roughly 400,000 clones; nearly 90% are singletons.

The sample taken for sequencing was PBMCs or T cells enriched from blood (not recorded which). The TCR sequence derives from a young woman who had recovered from COVID-19. The chain is built from TRBV28 and TRBJ2-1, with 13 bases lining up with TRBD2. CDR3 in DNA: TGTGCCAGCAGCTCAAGGACTAGCGGGAGCGGGGCCTCCTACAATGAGCAGTTCTTC. It translates to CASSSRTSGSGASYNEQFF.